The present T cell receptor beta chain was sequenced within a study of a mutant IDH1 vaccine in newly diagnosed glioma (dated by TCRdb to the early 2020s). Some background on the complete study: Vaccination started 4-6 weeks after radiotherapy alone, or was given together with temozolomide cycles in the groups whose treatment included chemotherapy. The week-35 safety follow-up was designated visit V12, and the week-47 end of study was designated visit V13. Of the 32 treated patients, approximately 62% were male and around 40% were female, and the mean age was roughly 40 years. Prior to enrollment, patients had been given standard therapy consisting of radiotherapy alone, temozolomide alone, or radiochemotherapy with temozolomide, with the combination given to most patients. For exploratory analyses, longitudinal TCRB deep sequencing was carried out in 25 treated patients wherever samples were available. Peripheral blood was drawn at six visits: V03 (baseline), V05, V07, V10, V12 and V13. General conclusions and limits of the study: Availability determined which PBMC samples were chosen for TCRB deep sequencing. Immune responses induced by the vaccine were seen in 90% to 95% of patients across multiple MHC alleles. No apparent relationship was observed between pseudoprogression and alterations in the top peripheral T cell clonotypes detected by TCRB sequencing. According to the authors, sample limitations meant that analyses of patient blood samples could not be reproduced.

To note about this clone: The specificity of this receptor is unknown. One base away there is no much larger clone; base qualities are not given.

The time point tag for this specimen amounts to: week 35, safety follow-up. A 20-mer mutant IDH1 peptide at 300 micrograms in Montanide made up each vaccine dose, which was injected subcutaneously together with topical imiquimod. Patients received eight vaccinations in weeks 1, 3, 5, 7, 11, 15, 19 and 23, corresponding to visits V03 through V10. Donors had newly diagnosed WHO grade 3 or 4 IDH1-mutant astrocytomas with loss of nuclear ATRX. The samples were drawn from NOA16, a multicentre, single-arm, open-label phase I trial in Germany that tested a mutant IDH1 peptide vaccine in humans for the first time. The DNeasy Blood and Tissue Kit was used to extract genomic DNA from EDTA blood for TCRB sequencing. Including the terminal cysteine and phenylalanine, the CDR3 comprises 14 residues. Only the CDR3 part of the read is kept: 42 bases, read in frame from the first base. V and J are truncated by 0 bases and 4 bases respectively, leaving an intervening sequence of 13 bases. From the germline V gene (reference sequence), CDR1 is GTSNPN and CDR2 is SVGIG.

Receptor libraries were prepared by the immunoSEQ multiplex PCR assay. Following the manufacturer's protocol, the hsTCRB Kit was used to amplify rearranged TCR beta chain sequences. Sequencing of TCRB libraries was carried out on an Illumina MiSeq. On the authors' methods: Demultiplexing, trimming and gene mapping were performed with the kit vendor's proprietary platform. TCRdb provides this immuneACCESS table in a form limited to in-frame rearrangements. Some clones are lacking; in checked studies, under half of them reflect an unresolved V gene, and why the rest are absent is not known. Clonal size and the V and J genes are those of that table, whereas D and trimming came from the DNA. The sample data list around 50,000 clones, and around four fifths of these were observed just once. The ten largest make up around 4.1% of the sample.

The sequence is built from TRBV30 and TRBJ2-7; the D gene is unclear. This sequence originates from a young woman with glioma. Sequences were derived from PBMCs, sampled from a glioma patient whose treatment included an IDH1 peptide vaccine. The CDR3 sequence is CAWSVKRPAYEQYF. DNA sequence: TGTGCCTGGAGTGTAAAGAGGCCAGCATACGAGCAGTACTTC.